The sequence of this T cell receptor (beta chain) was determined in a study of beta chain features in type 1 diabetes. In the study overall: On cell yields, gender and age, patients and healthy donors were similar.

Expressed TCRB transcripts got sequenced, as all isolated RNA was reverse transcribed. Sequencing was performed with immunoSEQ multiplex PCR; in TCRdb, only in-frame clones are kept and a portion is missing. The repertoire includes hundreds of thousands of clones, approximately 13% of them detected once, and roughly 0.033% sits in the top ten. The V end lost 4 bases, the J end lost 2 bases, and 7 bases lay between the germline ends. Germline assignment: CDR1 ENHRY and CDR2 SYGVKD. The CDR3 contains 13 residues. Source material: naive CD4+ T cells from blood. The sequence came from a man younger than 40 in good health. The rearrangement links TRBV10-3 to TRBJ2-3, with D uncertain. CDR3 in DNA: TGTGCCATCAGTGTGGGAAACACAGATACGCAGTATTTT. Translated, it gives CAISVGNTDTQYF.